Shown below are 13 T cell receptor beta chains from a single sample sequenced in a study of radiotherapy plus CTLA-4 blockade in lung cancer. Clones were sequenced by immunoSEQ multiplex PCR, and TCRdb holds only the in-frame ones, with some missing. The table has under 55,000 clones, more than 75% seen once. The source material was peripheral blood, sampled from a patient treated with radiotherapy plus ipilimumab. Source of these receptors: a human donor with non-small cell lung cancer who had stable disease on radiotherapy plus ipilimumab.

This rearrangement joins TRBV15 to TRBJ2-7; D possibly corresponds to TRBD2 (6 bases). The ends were cut back, 1 base at V and 2 bases at J, with 12 bases in the middle. From germline, CDR1 is LNHNV and CDR2 YYDKDF (reference sequence). CDR3 size: 15 residues. The CDR3 DNA reads as TGTGCCACCAGCAGAGTGGCAGGAGGGCCCTACGAGCAGTACTTC. Encoded protein: CATSRVAGGPYEQYF.

This rearrangement joins TRBV6-6 to TRBJ2-2; TRBD2 agrees at 7 bases. Germline trimming cut 2 bases from V and 4 bases from J; bases unmatched to any gene: 7. Germline loops: CDR1 MNHNY, CDR2 SVGAGI (reference sequence). This CDR3 is 16 amino acids long. The CDR3 DNA sequence: TGTGCCAGCAGTTACCCAAGCGGGACGCTCACCGGGGAGCTGTTTTTT. Amino acid sequence: CASSYPSGTLTGELFF.

The chain recombines TRBV18 with TRBJ2-2, with a weak D call TRBD2 (6 bases). V was clipped by 0 bases and J by 7 bases, with 15 bases between them. Germline lookup yields CDR1 KGHSH and CDR2 LQKENI. This CDR3 comprises 16 residues. CDR3 DNA sequence: TGTGCCAGCTCACCACCAGTTAGCGGCCTGGGCGGGGAGCTGTTTTTT. It translates to CASSPPVSGLGGELFF.

This chain joins TRBV7-2 and TRBJ2-7, with a tentative D call TRBD1 (5 bases). Trimming took off 3 bases at V and 2 bases at J, with 11 bases between the two ends. CDR3 size: 14 residues. Germline V lookup: CDR1 SGHTA, CDR2 FQGNSA. This CDR3 is CASSLGHKTYEQYF. In nucleotides, the CDR3 is TGTGCCAGCAGCTTGGGGCACAAAACCTACGAGCAGTACTTC.

This clone was recorded once. This chain joins TRBV19 and TRBJ1-5, with TRBD1 matching 7 bases. The V and J ends lost 6 bases and 2 bases, in that order; junction bases with no gene match: 10. This CDR3 spans 16 amino acids. Germline CDR1 is LNHDA and CDR2 is SQIVND (reference sequence). For the CDR3, the DNA is TGTGCCAGTAGAGAACAGGGGTGGGGGGGCAATCAGCCCCAGCATTTT. This gives the protein CASREQGWGGNQPQHF.

This clone was detected once. This rearrangement joins TRBV2 to TRBJ1-5, with D maybe TRBD1 (6 bases). V was trimmed by 7 bases and J by 3 bases, leaving 13 bases between them. The germline gives CDR1 SNHLY, CDR2 FYNNEI. The CDR3 contains 14 residues. The CDR3 spells CASNAGQNNQPQHF. The CDR3 DNA sequence: TGTGCCAGCAACGCAGGACAGAACAATCAGCCCCAGCATTTT.

This clone has just a few counts. The chain has TRBV10-3 and TRBJ2-3, with D possibly TRBD2 on 6 matching bases. The CDR3 loop spans 15 amino acids. Per germline, CDR1 ENHRY and CDR2 SYGVKD. V gave up 4 bases and J gave up 0 bases, with 11 bases separating them. CDR3 residues: CAISGGLLSTDTQYF. DNA of the CDR3: TGTGCCATCAGTGGGGGACTTTTAAGCACAGATACGCAGTATTTT.

V gene TRBV28 combines with J gene TRBJ2-5; no reliable D call. Germline CDR1 reads MDHEN; CDR2 reads SYDVKM. Trimming cost V 3 bases and J 2 bases, with 4 bases left between them. This CDR3 comprises 12 residues. The CDR3 here is CASSFYQETQYF. The CDR3 bases are TGTGCCAGCAGTTTCTATCAAGAGACCCAGTACTTC.

The rearrangement joins TRBV7-9 to TRBJ2-7; D is unresolved. CDR1 and CDR2 (germline): SEHNR, FQNEAQ (reference sequence). Trimming removed 1 base from V and 3 bases from J, with 10 bases in between. The CDR3 has 14 residues. The CDR3 sequence is CASSLVGGNYEQYF. The CDR3 DNA is TGTGCCAGCAGCTTAGTAGGCGGAAACTACGAGCAGTACTTC.

This clone is a singleton in its sample. The V gene is TRBV19, the J gene TRBJ2-5, with D possibly TRBD1 on 5 matching bases. V was shortened by 3 bases and J by 5 bases, with 13 bases between the two germline ends. Germline-derived CDR1 and CDR2 are LNHDA and SQIVND (reference sequence). The CDR3 has 14 amino acids. The CDR3: CASSMSRVGETQYF. As DNA, the CDR3 is TGTGCCAGTAGTATGAGCAGGGTCGGGGAGACCCAGTACTTC.

This clone was recorded a few times. The chain employs TRBV10-2 and TRBJ2-1; 10 nucleotides line up with TRBD2. The CDR3 is made up of 18 amino acids. CDR1 WSHSY and CDR2 SAAADI come from the germline V gene. With V trimmed by 4 bases and J by 1 base, 10 bases remained unmatched. The CDR3 reads CASSGSGRLIDSYNEQFF. In nucleotides, the CDR3 is TGCGCCAGCAGTGGTAGCGGGAGGCTTATTGATTCCTACAATGAGCAGTTCTTC.

Regarding this clone: Other DNA variants within this sample encode the same CDR3. The chain recombines TRBV5-1 with TRBJ2-3; the match to TRBD1 covers 11 bases. The junction had 6 bases not matched to a gene; V was cut back by 3 bases and J by 6 bases. Germline V gives CDR1 SGHRS, CDR2 YFSETQ. The CDR3 runs 15 residues. DNA of the CDR3: TGCGCCAGCAGCTCTCACGGGACAGGGGGGGATACGCAGTATTTT. This gives the protein CASSSHGTGGDTQYF.

The genes are TRBV10-3 and TRBJ2-2; D is possibly TRBD1 (5 bases). The CDR3 totals 16 residues. Deletions cut 0 bases from V and 1 base from J, with 9 bases between. The germline V gene encodes CDR1 ENHRY and CDR2 SYGVKD. DNA of the CDR3: TGTGCCATCAGTGAGTCCGGACACGGGAACACCGGGGAGCTGTTTTTT. Translating it yields CAISESGHGNTGELFF.